The 26 T cell receptor beta chains given below trace back to one sample, sequenced in a study of blood T cell repertoires in COVID-19. Sequencing used immunoSEQ multiplex PCR; TCRdb keeps in-frame clones, though not all of them. The top ten hold approximately 6% of the sample, which has roughly 100,000 clones, around 90% seen once. Material for sequencing was peripheral blood. The origin of the receptors is a human donor in a cohort sampled during active COVID-19.

The chain has TRBV19 and TRBJ2-2; weak D call: TRBD1 (5 bases). The CDR3 has 15 amino acids. The V and J ends lost 3 bases and 4 bases respectively, with 12 bases between them. CDR1 and CDR2 from the germline V gene are LNHDA and SQIVND (reference sequence). This CDR3 is CASSINGQITGELFF. The CDR3 coding sequence is TGTGCCAGTAGTATCAACGGACAAATCACCGGGGAGCTGTTTTTT.

V is TRBV4-3 and J is TRBJ1-2; possible D gene TRBD1, 6 bases. Germline-derived CDR1 and CDR2 are LGHNA and YSLEER. There are 15 residues in the CDR3. The V gene lost 4 bases and the J gene lost 2 bases, with 14 bases spanning the gap. The CDR3: CASSRTGYSNYGYTF. The CDR3 nucleotides read TGCGCCAGCAGCCGAACAGGGTATAGCAACTATGGCTACACCTTC.

The chain combines TRBV6-2 or TRBV6-3 with TRBJ1-6, with 8 bases lining up with TRBD1. J was trimmed by 6 bases and V by 5 bases; bases with no gene match: 9. Germline values: CDR1 MNHEY, CDR2 SVGEGT. The CDR3 is 16 residues long. The CDR3 protein is CASSQQTGVSNSPLHF. CDR3 DNA: TGTGCCAGCAGTCAGCAGACAGGGGTTAGTAATTCACCCCTCCACTTT.

CDR3 nucleotides: TGTGCCACCAGTGATTGGGGACTTAGCGGGAGTTCCTCATACAATGAGCAGTTCTTC. As protein: CATSDWGLSGSSSYNEQFF. The chain is built from TRBV24-1 and TRBJ2-1; 9 bases are a match to TRBD2. The CDR3 covers 19 residues. The germline V gene has CDR1 KGHDR and CDR2 SFDVKD. V lost 2 bases to trimming and J lost 4 bases; unmatched junction nucleotides: 14.

The V and J genes are TRBV19 and TRBJ1-2; TRBD1 might be the D (5 bases). CDR1 is LNHDA and CDR2 is SQIVND in the germline V gene (reference sequence). The ends were cut back, 3 bases at V and 2 bases at J, with 7 bases in the middle. CDR3 length: 13 residues. The CDR3 DNA is TGTGCCAGTAGTATCAGGGTGAACTATGGCTACACCTTC. Encoded protein: CASSIRVNYGYTF.

The V and J genes are TRBV3-1 (or the pseudogene TRBV3-2) and TRBJ2-1; 8 nucleotides align to TRBD2. This CDR3 has 17 amino acids. Per the germline V gene, CDR1 is LGHDT and CDR2 is YNNKEL (reference sequence). The J segment lost 0 bases and the V segment lost 2 bases, leaving 6 bases of the junction unmatched. Written as DNA, the CDR3 is TGTGCCAGCAGCCAACCACTAGCGGCCAGCTCCTACAATGAGCAGTTCTTC. This sequence encodes CASSQPLAASSYNEQFF.

The chain is built from TRBV7-9 and TRBJ2-5; tentative D call: TRBD1 (6 bases). CDR3 length equals 16 residues. V was cut by 2 bases and J by 2 bases, with 15 bases left in between. From germline, CDR1 is SEHNR and CDR2 FQNEAQ (reference sequence). The CDR3 protein is CASSLLVSGAQETQYF. CDR3 sequence (DNA): TGTGCCAGCAGCTTATTAGTATCAGGGGCTCAAGAGACCCAGTACTTC.

This chain uses TRBV12-5 with TRBJ1-5; D may be TRBD1 (6 bases). Trimming took 6 bases from V and 5 from J, leaving 14 bases between them. The CDR3 is 14 residues long. CDR1 is LGHNT, CDR2 FRNRAP, per germline. The CDR3: CASGPMDSYQPQHF. CDR3 coding DNA: TGTGCTAGTGGGCCGATGGACAGCTATCAGCCCCAGCATTTT.

This clone was seen once. This CDR3 reads CASSPGTDLYTF. CDR3 DNA sequence: TGTGCCAGCTCACCCGGGACAGACCTATACACCTTC. This chain connects TRBV18 to TRBJ1-2; TRBD1 agrees at 7 bases. This CDR3 has 12 amino acids. The junction had 6 bases not matched to a gene; V was cut back by 3 bases and J by 11 bases. Germline V lookup: CDR1 KGHSH, CDR2 LQKENI.

The V and J genes are TRBV19 and TRBJ2-1, with D possibly matching TRBD1 (7 bases). CDR1 LNHDA and CDR2 SQIVND come from the germline V gene (reference sequence). The CDR3 extends over 13 amino acids. The V end was cut by 4 bases, the J end by 6 bases, with 10 bases between. CDR3 in amino acids: CASSTQGGNEQFF. The CDR3, as DNA: TGTGCCAGTAGTACCCAGGGGGGCAATGAGCAGTTCTTC. Variable domain in full (rest from reference TRBV19 and TRBJ2-1): DGGITQSPKYLFRKEGQNVTLSCEQNLNHDAMYWYRQDPGQGLRLIYYSQIVNDFQKGDIAEGYSVSREKKESFPLTVTSAQKNPTAFYLCASSTQGGNEQFFGPGTRLTVL.

V gene TRBV13 combines with J gene TRBJ2-6; D is perhaps TRBD1 (6 bases). Germline CDR1 and CDR2: PRHDT and FYEKMQ (reference sequence). Trimming removed 8 bases from V and 4 bases from J, with 24 bases in between. This CDR3 is 18 amino acids long. Here the CDR3 reads CASCWGRPTSWGANVLTF. Here the CDR3 DNA reads TGTGCCAGCTGTTGGGGGCGCCCCACTTCATGGGGGGCCAACGTCCTGACTTTC.

V gene TRBV2 combines with J gene TRBJ1-1, with D possibly matching TRBD1 (6 bases). Trimming took 2 bases from V and 3 from J, leaving 13 bases between them. This CDR3 comprises 15 residues. The V gene's germline CDR1 is SNHLY and CDR2 FYNNEI. The CDR3 here is CASSELGRGDTEAFF. The CDR3 DNA reads as TGTGCCAGCAGTGAACTCGGGAGGGGGGACACTGAAGCTTTCTTT.

The chain joins TRBV5-8 to TRBJ1-5; 9 nucleotides match TRBD1. Germline V gene data show CDR1 as SGHTS and CDR2 as YDEGEE. Germline trimming cut 8 bases from V and 5 bases from J; bases unmatched to any gene: 8. This CDR3 region has 14 residues. The CDR3 DNA sequence: TGTGCCAGTCACTCCGGGACAGGGCATCAGCCCCAGCATTTT. It encodes CASHSGTGHQPQHF.

This clone appeared a few times. The CDR3 nucleotides read TGTGCCAGCAGTCAGCGGGACAGGGGGAGTCAGCCCCAGCATTTT. Protein sequence: CASSQRDRGSQPQHF. This chain joins TRBV28 and TRBJ1-5; 11 bases map to TRBD1. The CDR3 has 15 residues. Per the germline V gene, CDR1 is MDHEN and CDR2 is SYDVKM. The ends lost 5 bases at V and 6 bases at J; junction bases unmatched: 6.

The gene calls are TRBV7-9 and TRBJ2-3; D not certain. Germline CDR1 reads SEHNR; CDR2 reads FQNEAQ (reference sequence). The CDR3 contains 11 residues. V was clipped by 6 bases and J by 5 bases, with 6 bases between them. The CDR3 nucleotides read TGTGCCAGCAGTTATAGAGATACGCAGTATTTT. Amino acid sequence: CASSYRDTQYF.

This chain connects TRBV7-8 to TRBJ1-2, with a possible D match to TRBD1 (6 bases). Germline V gene lookup returns CDR1 SGHVS and CDR2 FQNEAQ. V gave up 3 bases and J gave up 2 bases, with 13 bases separating them. The CDR3 length is 15 residues. Here the CDR3 DNA reads TGTGCCAGCAGCTTGGTTCCCGGGACAAACTATGGCTACACCTTC. It is translated as CASSLVPGTNYGYTF.

V gene TRBV4-2 combines with J gene TRBJ2-1; 8 bases agree with TRBD1. J gave up 5 bases and V 1 base, and 4 bases lay outside the gene matches. CDR1 LGHNA and CDR2 YNFKEQ come from the germline V gene. The CDR3 has 15 amino acids. CDR3 DNA sequence: TGTGCCAGCAGCCAAGGACAGGGGCAGGACAATGAGCAGTTCTTC. Its protein product is CASSQGQGQDNEQFF.

This chain uses TRBV5-6 with TRBJ2-3; 7 bases are shared with TRBD2. From germline, CDR1 is SGHDT and CDR2 YYEEEE. The CDR3 consists of 16 residues. V shed 0 bases, J shed 11 bases, and the junction held 15 bases outside the gene matches. The CDR3 reads CASSLGGGGPSSVQYF. The DNA of the CDR3 is TGTGCCAGCAGCTTGGGCGGCGGGGGTCCTTCCAGCGTGCAGTATTTT.

The chain is built from TRBV7-8 and TRBJ2-5, with TRBD2 matching 7 bases. V was clipped by 4 bases and J by 7 bases; unmatched bases: 9. CDR3 size: 14 residues. Germline V CDR1 and CDR2: SGHVS, FQNEAQ. The CDR3 is CASSSISSGGTQYF. The DNA for the CDR3 is TGTGCCAGCAGCTCCATCTCGTCGGGGGGGACCCAGTACTTC.

The V call is TRBV4-2, the J call TRBJ1-1; 9 nucleotides agree with TRBD1. Per germline, CDR1 LGHNA and CDR2 YNFKEQ. The CDR3 consists of 12 residues. The V and J ends lost 6 bases and 6 bases, in that order; junction bases with no gene match: 2. CDR3 region: CASSGTGSEAFF. The CDR3 nucleotides are TGTGCCAGCAGTGGGACAGGGTCTGAAGCTTTCTTT.

The rearrangement links TRBV5-1 to TRBJ1-1, with D maybe TRBD1 (6 bases). Germline assignment: CDR1 SGHRS and CDR2 YFSETQ. The CDR3 extends over 14 amino acids. Trimming removed 1 base at V and 3 bases at J, with 10 bases between. The CDR3 reads CASSLQGRDTEAFF. As DNA, the CDR3 is TGCGCCAGCAGCTTGCAGGGGCGGGACACTGAAGCTTTCTTT.

This clone showed up just a few times. This chain joins TRBV7-2 and TRBJ2-7; D is unclear. The CDR3 sequence is 13 residues long. The V gene lost 1 base and the J gene lost 4 bases, with 8 bases spanning the gap. The germline gives CDR1 SGHTA, CDR2 FQGNSA. For the CDR3, the DNA is TGTGCCAGCAGCTTAGACGGTCATTACGAGCAGTACTTC. Translating gives CASSLDGHYEQYF.

This clone was picked up a small number of times. The chain is built from TRBV10-3 and TRBJ1-2, with TRBD1 identical over 7 bases. CDR1 and CDR2 from the germline V gene are ENHRY and SYGVKD. This CDR3 has 14 amino acids. Trimming cost V 6 bases and J 4 bases; bases outside gene matches: 8. The CDR3 DNA sequence: TGTGCCATCAGGGATACAGGGGCCTCCTATGGCTACACCTTC. It translates to CAIRDTGASYGYTF.

This clone was counted once. The chain links TRBV3-1 (or the pseudogene TRBV3-2) to TRBJ2-4; D might be TRBD2 (6 bases). Germline loops: CDR1 LGHDT, CDR2 YNNKEL (reference sequence). CDR3 size: 14 residues. Trimming left V 2 bases short and J 8 bases short, with 13 bases between. This CDR3 is CASSQRGVMDIQYF. CDR3 nucleotides: TGTGCCAGCAGCCAACGCGGGGTCATGGACATTCAGTACTTC.

This clone showed up just once. The chain links TRBV27 to TRBJ1-4; no clear D. Germline lookup yields CDR1 MNHEY and CDR2 SMNVEV (reference sequence). The germline V and J ends were trimmed by 0 bases and 8 bases, with 7 bases remaining between them. The CDR3 sequence is 13 residues long. The CDR3: CASSLSFLEKLFF. In DNA, the CDR3 is TGTGCCAGCAGTTTATCCTTTCTGGAAAAACTGTTTTTT.

J is TRBJ2-5 and V is TRBV3-1 (or the pseudogene TRBV3-2); 8 nucleotides line up with TRBD2. There are 13 residues in the CDR3. Germline V gene sequence: CDR1 LGHDT, CDR2 YNNKEL (reference sequence). The trim removed 6 bases at V and 6 bases at J, leaving 6 bases unmatched. This chain's CDR3 is CASRGAGVKTQYF. In DNA, the CDR3 is TGTGCCAGCAGAGGAGCGGGGGTAAAGACCCAGTACTTC.